The next 24 T cell receptor beta chains were all read from a single sample in a study of vaccination and CD4 T cells after COVID-19. Which antigens these TCRs recognize remains unknown. Noted treatment: approximately 11-day PBMC culture with coronavirus spike peptide pools or control peptides (ViraFEST assay). Sequencing of DNA taken from cultured CD4+ T cells relied on the Oncomine TCR Beta short-read assay. TCRdb independently ran MiXCR on the PCR reads; one entry per CDR3 protein. The sample lists over 10,000 distinct CDR3 sequences, approximately 56% occurring once. The sequencing input was CD4+ T cells from blood, cultured in vitro. The receptors stem from a human donor who had recovered from COVID-19.

The V gene is TRBV20-1, the J gene TRBJ2-1; D not resolved. The V end was cut by 8 bases, the J end by 8 bases, with 13 bases between. The CDR3 runs 11 residues. The V gene's germline CDR1 is DFQATT and CDR2 SNEGSKA (reference sequence). The CDR3 protein is CSSTSGHEQFF. The CDR3 DNA sequence: TGCAGTTCAACAAGTGGCCATGAGCAGTTCTTC.

This clonotype was counted only a few times. The chain is built from TRBV20-1 and TRBJ2-3; 7 bases are a match to TRBD2. The length of the CDR3 is 15 residues. Looked up from germline, CDR1 is DFQATT and CDR2 is SNEGSKA (reference sequence). J was trimmed by 2 bases and V by 3 bases; bases with no gene match: 8. The CDR3 spells CSASPEAGNTDTQYF. DNA of the CDR3: TGCAGTGCTAGCCCCGAAGCGGGAAACACAGATACGCAGTATTTT.

This clonotype was recorded a few times. V usage is TRBV11-3 and J usage is TRBJ2-7, with TRBD1 identical over 9 bases. Germline CDR1 and CDR2: SGHNT and YENEEA. This CDR3 region has 15 residues. Trimming took 4 bases from V and 2 from J; bases not matched to a gene: 6. This CDR3 is CASSSQQGAPYEQYF. CDR3 nucleotide sequence: TGTGCCAGCAGCTCCCAACAGGGGGCCCCCTACGAGCAGTACTTC.

In its sample, this clonotype was seen a few times. The chain joins TRBV7-2 to TRBJ2-3, with D tentatively TRBD2 (6 bases). The CDR3 covers 16 residues. Germline V gene lookup returns CDR1 SGHTA and CDR2 FQGNSA. V was shortened by 5 bases and J by 0 bases, with 15 bases between the two germline ends. The CDR3, as DNA: TGTGCCAGCAGCCAGAGGCGGGATGGTAGCACAGATACGCAGTATTTT. This encodes CASSQRRDGSTDTQYF.

The rearrangement uses TRBV5-1 and TRBJ1-6, with a tentative D call TRBD1 (5 bases). V lost 0 bases and J lost 9, with 13 bases in between. CDR3 size: 15 residues. Germline CDR1 is SGHRS and CDR2 is YFSETQ. Here the CDR3 DNA reads TGCGCCAGCAGCTTGGAGGGACCGAGATTTTCACCCCTCCACTTT. Protein sequence: CASSLEGPRFSPLHF.

As DNA, the CDR3 is TGCAGTGCCCGAGGGGGCGGGACCCGAACCGCTAGCACAGATACGCAGTATTTT. It specifies CSARGGGTRTASTDTQYF. V usage is TRBV20-1 and J usage is TRBJ2-3; possibly TRBD1 for D (7 bases). CDR3 length equals 18 residues. Germline CDR1 DFQATT, CDR2 SNEGSKA (reference sequence). Between the trimmed V and J ends, which lost 6 bases and 0 bases, there was a span of 25 bases.

The chain recombines TRBV10-1 with TRBJ1-1; perhaps TRBD1 as D (5 bases). CDR1 and CDR2 (germline): WNHNN, SYGVQD (reference sequence). Trimming left V 5 bases short and J 3 bases short, with 10 bases between. The CDR3 spans 13 residues. The CDR3 reads CASSHDSYTEAFF. CDR3 coding DNA: TGCGCCAGCAGTCACGACAGTTACACTGAAGCTTTCTTT.

The chain has TRBV7-9 and TRBJ2-3, with no clear D. Germline V gene lookup returns CDR1 SEHNR and CDR2 FQNEAQ (reference sequence). This CDR3 has 18 amino acids. V was trimmed by 3 bases and J by 1 base, leaving 20 bases between them. The CDR3: CASSFSRLASGGTDTQYF. As DNA, the CDR3 is TGTGCCAGCAGCTTTTCGAGGTTGGCTAGTGGGGGCACAGATACGCAGTATTTT. The variable domain in full, completed from reference TRBV7-9 and TRBJ2-3, reads DTGVSQNPRHKITKRGQNVTFRCDPISEHNRLYWYRQTLGQGPEFLTYFQNEAQLEKSRLLSDRFSAERPKGSFSTLEIQRTEQGDSAMYLCASSFSRLASGGTDTQYFGPGTRLTVL.

CDR3 nucleotide sequence: TGCAGTGCCCCCATCGACCGGCCCCCCGAGACCCAGTACTTC. This translates into CSAPIDRPPETQYF. The chain links TRBV20-1 to TRBJ2-5; D not resolved. Per the germline V gene, CDR1 is DFQATT and CDR2 is SNEGSKA (reference sequence). There are 14 residues in the CDR3. Trimming removed 6 bases at V and 5 bases at J, with 19 bases between.

The chain uses TRBV6-1 and TRBJ1-1; D not resolved. Trimming shortened V by 8 bases and J by 5 bases, and 12 bases separated the two germline ends. This CDR3 is built from 12 residues. Germline V gene sequence: CDR1 MNHNS, CDR2 SASEGT. The CDR3 nucleotides read TGTGCCAGCCCTCGGACCTGGACTGAAGCTTTCTTT. It encodes CASPRTWTEAFF.

To note about this clonotype: An end of the junction differs from the germline gene, which may be a read error. The chain is built from TRBV7-3 and TRBJ2-1; weak D call: TRBD2 (5 bases). This CDR3 region has 14 residues. Germline values: CDR1 SGHTA, CDR2 FQGTGA. CDR3 protein: CASSQGQGGNEQFF. The CDR3 DNA follows: TGCGCCAGCAGCCAAGGCCAAGGCGGGAATGAGCAGTTCTTC.

This chain links TRBV24-1 with TRBJ2-3; no definite D call. CDR1 is KGHDR, CDR2 SFDVKD, per germline. The CDR3 covers 15 residues. The V end was cut by 4 bases, the J end by 7 bases, with 17 bases between. CDR3 sequence reads: CATSDPRKASYTQYF. In DNA form, the CDR3 reads TGTGCCACCAGTGACCCACGCAAAGCATCGTATACGCAGTATTTT.

This chain connects TRBV29-1 to TRBJ1-1, with D perhaps TRBD1 (6 bases). Germline V CDR1 and CDR2: SQVTM, ANQGSEA. This CDR3 comprises 14 residues. V was pared by 1 base and J by 2 bases, with 11 bases between. CDR3 residues: CSVEGGGYNTEAFF. CDR3 bases: TGCAGCGTTGAAGGAGGGGGGTACAACACTGAAGCTTTCTTT.

In DNA, the CDR3 is TGTGCCACCAGTGATTTGCAAGAAGGCCGCCAGCCCCAGCATTTT. Protein sequence: CATSDLQEGRQPQHF. The chain has TRBV24-1 and TRBJ1-5; no definite D call. Germline CDR1 reads KGHDR; CDR2 reads SFDVKD. The CDR3 extends over 15 amino acids. V was clipped by 0 bases and J by 7 bases, with 12 bases between them.

V usage is TRBV12-3 or TRBV12-4 and J usage is TRBJ2-4; the match to TRBD2 covers 7 bases. The CDR3 extends over 15 amino acids. The V and J ends lost 6 bases and 4 bases, in that order; junction bases with no gene match: 9. DNA for the CDR3: TGTGCCAGCAGCCTAAGCGGGACGACGAAAAACATTCAGTACTTC. As protein: CASSLSGTTKNIQYF.

With respect to this clonotype: This may be a read error: a much more frequent sequence differs by one nucleotide. The chain couples TRBV20-1 to TRBJ2-1, with D perhaps TRBD2 (6 bases). This CDR3 is 14 amino acids long. Germline values: CDR1 DFQATT, CDR2 SNEGSKA (reference sequence). Here the CDR3 reads CSAREGTVSYEQCF. CDR3 bases: TGCAGTGCTAGAGAAGGGACTGTCTCCTACGAGCAGTGCTTC.

The chain has TRBV6-2 or TRBV6-3 and TRBJ1-1; 7 nucleotides agree with TRBD1. The length of the CDR3 is 14 residues. Germline CDR1 and CDR2: MNHEY and SVGEGT. The ends lost 7 bases at V and 3 bases at J; junction bases unmatched: 8. In DNA form, the CDR3 reads TGTGCCAGCAACGTATACAGGGGAGACACTGAAGCTTTCTTT. Encoded protein: CASNVYRGDTEAFF.

The table lists this clonotype with a few counts. The chain links TRBV11-2 to TRBJ2-3; D is possibly TRBD1 or TRBD2 (5 bases each). CDR1 is SGHAT, CDR2 FQNNGV, per germline. Trimming cost V 7 bases and J 2 bases, with 19 bases left between them. The CDR3 spans 16 residues. CDR3 DNA: TGTGCCAGCATAAATACTCTGGGACGGTCCACAGATACGCAGTATTTT. Protein sequence: CASINTLGRSTDTQYF.

V gene TRBV6-1 combines with J gene TRBJ1-4; a possible D gene is TRBD1 (5 bases). CDR1 is MNHNS, CDR2 SASEGT, per germline. The CDR3 has 15 amino acids. The V end lost 2 bases, the J end lost 6 bases, and 13 bases lay between the germline ends. CDR3 protein: CASSETAGWDEKLFF. CDR3 sequence (DNA): TGTGCCAGCAGTGAAACGGCAGGGTGGGATGAAAAACTGTTTTTT.

The V gene is TRBV20-1, the J gene TRBJ2-1, with 11 bases matching TRBD2. Germline V gene lookup returns CDR1 DFQATT and CDR2 SNEGSKA (reference sequence). The CDR3 consists of 16 residues. With V trimmed by 2 bases and J by 5 bases, 8 bases remained unmatched. Here the CDR3 DNA reads TGCAGTGCTAGACAAGCGACTAGCGGGACTGACAATGAGCAGTTCTTC. It codes for CSARQATSGTDNEQFF.

CDR3 amino acids: CASSVISTDTQYF. In DNA form, the CDR3 reads TGTGCCAGCAGTGTGATCAGCACAGATACGCAGTATTTT. V is TRBV2 and J is TRBJ2-3, with unresolved D. Looked up from germline, CDR1 is SNHLY and CDR2 is FYNNEI. The CDR3 loop spans 13 amino acids. Trimming took 4 bases from V and 0 from J, leaving 5 bases between them.

The genes are TRBV29-1 and TRBJ1-3; weak D call: TRBD1 (6 bases). Between the trimmed V and J ends, which lost 7 bases and 4 bases, there was a span of 20 bases. This CDR3 contains 15 residues. Germline V gene sequence: CDR1 SQVTM, CDR2 ANQGSEA. CDR3 in amino acids: CSALLVQGRGNTIYF. The DNA for the CDR3 is TGCAGCGCCCTGCTAGTGCAGGGGAGGGGAAACACCATATATTTT.

Here the CDR3 DNA reads TGCAGTGCTAGAGATCTAAGAAACTACGAGCAGTACTTC. Translated: CSARDLRNYEQYF. The chain carries TRBV20-1 and TRBJ2-7; D not resolved. The CDR3 spans 13 residues. The germline V and J ends were trimmed by 0 bases and 3 bases, with 9 bases remaining between them. Germline V gene lookup returns CDR1 DFQATT and CDR2 SNEGSKA (reference sequence).

V usage is TRBV9 and J usage is TRBJ1-6; 10 bases map to TRBD1. The ends lost 3 bases at V and 11 bases at J; junction bases unmatched: 5. Germline V gives CDR1 SGDLS, CDR2 YYNGEE. The CDR3 is made up of 14 amino acids. The CDR3 loop reads CASSGDRGWAPLHF. In DNA, the CDR3 is TGTGCCAGCAGCGGGGACAGGGGTTGGGCACCCCTCCACTTT.